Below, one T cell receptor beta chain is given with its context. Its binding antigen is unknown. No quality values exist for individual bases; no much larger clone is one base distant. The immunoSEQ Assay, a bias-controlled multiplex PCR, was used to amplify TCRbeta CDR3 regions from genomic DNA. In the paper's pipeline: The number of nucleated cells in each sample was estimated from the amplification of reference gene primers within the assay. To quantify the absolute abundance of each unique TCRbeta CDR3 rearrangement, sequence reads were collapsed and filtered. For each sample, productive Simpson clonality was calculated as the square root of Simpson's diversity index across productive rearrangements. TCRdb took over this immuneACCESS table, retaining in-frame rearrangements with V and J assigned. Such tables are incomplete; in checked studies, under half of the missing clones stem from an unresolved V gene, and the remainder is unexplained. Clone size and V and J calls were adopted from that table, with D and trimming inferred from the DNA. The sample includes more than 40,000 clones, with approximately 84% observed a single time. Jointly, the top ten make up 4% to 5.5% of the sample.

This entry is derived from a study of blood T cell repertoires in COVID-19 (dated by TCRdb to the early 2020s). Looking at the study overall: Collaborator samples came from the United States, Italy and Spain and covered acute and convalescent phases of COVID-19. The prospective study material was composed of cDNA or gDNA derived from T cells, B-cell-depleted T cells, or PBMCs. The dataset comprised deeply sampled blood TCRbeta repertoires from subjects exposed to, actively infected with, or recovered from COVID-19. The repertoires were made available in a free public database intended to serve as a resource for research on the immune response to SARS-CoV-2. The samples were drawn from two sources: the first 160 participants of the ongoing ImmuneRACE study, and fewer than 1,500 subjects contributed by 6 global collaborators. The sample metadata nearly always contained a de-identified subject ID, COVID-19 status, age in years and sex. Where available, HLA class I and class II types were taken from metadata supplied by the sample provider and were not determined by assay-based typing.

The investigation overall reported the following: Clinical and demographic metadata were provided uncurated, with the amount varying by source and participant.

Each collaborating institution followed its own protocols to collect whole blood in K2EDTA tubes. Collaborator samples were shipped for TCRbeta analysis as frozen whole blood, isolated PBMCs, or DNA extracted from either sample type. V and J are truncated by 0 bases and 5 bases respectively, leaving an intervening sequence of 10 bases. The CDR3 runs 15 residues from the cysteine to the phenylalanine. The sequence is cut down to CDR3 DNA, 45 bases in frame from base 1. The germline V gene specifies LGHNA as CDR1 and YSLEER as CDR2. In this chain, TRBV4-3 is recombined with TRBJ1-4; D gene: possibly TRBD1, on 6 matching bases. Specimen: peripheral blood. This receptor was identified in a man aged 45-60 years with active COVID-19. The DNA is TGCGCCAGCAGCCAAGATCCCCAGGGGAATGAAAAACTGTTTTTT. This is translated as CASSQDPQGNEKLFF.